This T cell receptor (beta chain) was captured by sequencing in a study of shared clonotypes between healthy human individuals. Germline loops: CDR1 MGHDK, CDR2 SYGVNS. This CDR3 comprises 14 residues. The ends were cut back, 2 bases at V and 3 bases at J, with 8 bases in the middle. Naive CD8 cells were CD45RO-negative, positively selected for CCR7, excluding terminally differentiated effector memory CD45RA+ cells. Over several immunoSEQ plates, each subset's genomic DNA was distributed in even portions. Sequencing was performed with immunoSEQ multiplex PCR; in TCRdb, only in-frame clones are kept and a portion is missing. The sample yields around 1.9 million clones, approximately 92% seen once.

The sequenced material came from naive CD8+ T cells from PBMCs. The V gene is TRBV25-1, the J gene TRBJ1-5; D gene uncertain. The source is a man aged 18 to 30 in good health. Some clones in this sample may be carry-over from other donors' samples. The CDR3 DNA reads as TGTGCCAGCAGTGAAGAGCAGAACAATCAGCCCCAGCATTTT. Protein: CASSEEQNNQPQHF.